The present T cell receptor (beta chain) was sequenced within a study of T cell repertoires in cytomegalovirus infection. Study results and limitations: Individuals carrying CMV plus the relevant HLA were identified by cumulative frequency of public TCR beta families.

This clonotype was seen more than once but under ten times. What it binds is not known. The CDR3 contains 16 residues. Trimming stripped 0 bases from V and 2 bases from J, with 14 bases between. Looked up from germline, CDR1 is DFQATT and CDR2 is SNEGSKA (reference sequence). TCRdb re-derived calls from the reads in MiXCR, one entry per CDR3 protein. The sample lists about 490,000 distinct CDR3 sequences, 16% occurring once. The sequenced sample consisted of CD8+ T cells from PBMCs. The genes are TRBV20-1 and TRBJ1-5; possible D gene TRBD1, 5 bases. The origin of this receptor is a human donor in good health (CMV status not recorded). Some clones in this sample may be carry-over from other donors' samples. CDR3 loop: CSARDLSGLGNQPQHF. CDR3 DNA: TGCAGTGCTAGAGATCTTTCGGGGCTCGGCAATCAGCCCCAGCATTTT.